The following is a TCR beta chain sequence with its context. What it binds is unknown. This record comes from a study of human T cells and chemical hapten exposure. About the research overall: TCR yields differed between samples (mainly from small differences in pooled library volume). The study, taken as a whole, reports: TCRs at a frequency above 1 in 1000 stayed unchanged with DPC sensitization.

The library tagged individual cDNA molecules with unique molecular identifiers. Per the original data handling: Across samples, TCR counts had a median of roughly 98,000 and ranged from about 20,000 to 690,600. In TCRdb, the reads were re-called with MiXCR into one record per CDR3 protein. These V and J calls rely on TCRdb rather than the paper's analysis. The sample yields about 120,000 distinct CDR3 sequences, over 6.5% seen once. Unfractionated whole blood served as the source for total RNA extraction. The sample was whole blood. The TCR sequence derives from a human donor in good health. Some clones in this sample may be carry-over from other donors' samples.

In DNA form, the CDR3 reads TGTGCCAGCAGACAACTAGCGGAGGGACAAGAGACCCAGTACTTC. Translating gives CASRQLAEGQETQYF. The chain couples TRBV5-6 to TRBJ2-5; 8 nucleotides line up with TRBD2. Unmatched junction bases numbered 8, after V lost 5 bases and J lost 2 bases. CDR1 is SGHDT and CDR2 is YYEEEE in the germline V gene. The CDR3 consists of 15 residues.